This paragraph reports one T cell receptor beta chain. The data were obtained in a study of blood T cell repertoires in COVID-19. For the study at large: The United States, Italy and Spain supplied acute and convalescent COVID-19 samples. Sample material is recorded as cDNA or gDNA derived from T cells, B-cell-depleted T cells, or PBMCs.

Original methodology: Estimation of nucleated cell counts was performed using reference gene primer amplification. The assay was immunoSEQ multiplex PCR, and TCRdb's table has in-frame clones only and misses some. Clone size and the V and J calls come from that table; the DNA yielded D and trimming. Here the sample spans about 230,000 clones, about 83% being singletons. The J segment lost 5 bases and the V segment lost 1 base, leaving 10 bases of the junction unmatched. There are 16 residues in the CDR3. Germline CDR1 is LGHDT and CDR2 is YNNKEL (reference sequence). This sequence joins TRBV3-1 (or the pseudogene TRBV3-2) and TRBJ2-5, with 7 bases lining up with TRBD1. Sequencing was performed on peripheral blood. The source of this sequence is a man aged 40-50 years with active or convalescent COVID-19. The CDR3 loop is CASSQVPDRLGETQYF. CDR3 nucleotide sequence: TGTGCCAGCAGCCAAGTACCGGACAGGTTAGGGGAGACCCAGTACTTC.